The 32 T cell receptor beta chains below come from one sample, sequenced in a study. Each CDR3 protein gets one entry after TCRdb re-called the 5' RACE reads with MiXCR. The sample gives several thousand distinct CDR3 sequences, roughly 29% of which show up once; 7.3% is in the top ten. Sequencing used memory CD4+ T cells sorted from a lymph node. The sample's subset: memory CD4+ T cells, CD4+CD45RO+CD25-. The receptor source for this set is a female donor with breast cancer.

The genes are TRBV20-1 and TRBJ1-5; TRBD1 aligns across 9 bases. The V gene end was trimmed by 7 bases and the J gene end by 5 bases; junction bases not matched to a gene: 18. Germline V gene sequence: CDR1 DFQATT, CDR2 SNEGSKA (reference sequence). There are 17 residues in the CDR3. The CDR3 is CSGSFTSGTGQDQPQHF. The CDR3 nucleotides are TGCAGTGGATCGTTCACTAGCGGGACAGGGCAAGATCAGCCCCAGCATTTT.

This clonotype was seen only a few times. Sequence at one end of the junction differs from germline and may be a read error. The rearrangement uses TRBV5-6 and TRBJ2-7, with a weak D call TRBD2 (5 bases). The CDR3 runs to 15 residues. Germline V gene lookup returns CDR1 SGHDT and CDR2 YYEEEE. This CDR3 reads CASSFSRTVSYERYF. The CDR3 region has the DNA TGTGCCAGCAGCTTTAGCCGGACTGTCTCCTACGAGCGGTACTTC.

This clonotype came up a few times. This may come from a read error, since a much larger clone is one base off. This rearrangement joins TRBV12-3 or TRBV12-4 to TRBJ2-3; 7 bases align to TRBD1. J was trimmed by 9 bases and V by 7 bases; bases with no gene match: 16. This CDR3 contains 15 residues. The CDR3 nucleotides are TGTGCCAGCACCACGACGGGACAGTGGGCAAAAACGCAGTATTTT. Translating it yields CASTTTGQWAKTQYF.

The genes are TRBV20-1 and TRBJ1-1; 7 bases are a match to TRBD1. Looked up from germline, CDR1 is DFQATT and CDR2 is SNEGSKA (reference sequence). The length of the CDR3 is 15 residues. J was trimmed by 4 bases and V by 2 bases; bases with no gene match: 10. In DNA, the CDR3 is TGCAGTGCTAGAAGGTCGTCAGGGGGGGGCACTGAAGCTTTCTTT. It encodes CSARRSSGGGTEAFF.

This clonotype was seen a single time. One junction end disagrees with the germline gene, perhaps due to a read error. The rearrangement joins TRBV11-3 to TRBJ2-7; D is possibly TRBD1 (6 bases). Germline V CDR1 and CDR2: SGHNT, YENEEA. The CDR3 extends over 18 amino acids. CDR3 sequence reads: CVSSHSWADSGPSYEQYF. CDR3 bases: TGTGTCAGCAGCCATAGCTGGGCGGACAGTGGCCCATCCTACGAGCAGTACTTC.

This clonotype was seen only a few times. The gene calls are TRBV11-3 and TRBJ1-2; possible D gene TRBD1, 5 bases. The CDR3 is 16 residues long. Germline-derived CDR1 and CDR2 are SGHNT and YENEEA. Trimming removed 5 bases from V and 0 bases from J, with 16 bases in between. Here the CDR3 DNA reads TGTGCCAGCAGCCGCGAGGGGTCGTCGACTAACTATGGCTACACCTTC. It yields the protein CASSREGSSTNYGYTF.

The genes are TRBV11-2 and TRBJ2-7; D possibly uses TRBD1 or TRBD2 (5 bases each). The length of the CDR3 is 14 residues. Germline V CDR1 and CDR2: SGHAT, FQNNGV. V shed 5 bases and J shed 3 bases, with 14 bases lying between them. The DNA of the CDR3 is TGTGCCAGCAGCGTCCGCCGGGGCTTCTACGAGCAGTACTTC. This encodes CASSVRRGFYEQYF.

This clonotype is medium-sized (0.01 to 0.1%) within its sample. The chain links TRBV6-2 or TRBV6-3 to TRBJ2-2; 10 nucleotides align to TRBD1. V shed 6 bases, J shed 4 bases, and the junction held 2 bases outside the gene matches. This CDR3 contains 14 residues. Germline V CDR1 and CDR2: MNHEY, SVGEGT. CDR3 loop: CASRTGGTTGELFF. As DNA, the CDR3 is TGTGCCAGCAGGACAGGGGGCACCACCGGGGAGCTGTTTTTT.

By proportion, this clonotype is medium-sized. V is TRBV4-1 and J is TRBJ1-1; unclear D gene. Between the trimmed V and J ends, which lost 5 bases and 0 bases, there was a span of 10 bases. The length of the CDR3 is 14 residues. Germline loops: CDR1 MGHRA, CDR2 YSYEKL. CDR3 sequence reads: CASSSPTLNTEAFF. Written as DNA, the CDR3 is TGCGCCAGCAGCTCACCCACCCTGAACACTGAAGCTTTCTTT.

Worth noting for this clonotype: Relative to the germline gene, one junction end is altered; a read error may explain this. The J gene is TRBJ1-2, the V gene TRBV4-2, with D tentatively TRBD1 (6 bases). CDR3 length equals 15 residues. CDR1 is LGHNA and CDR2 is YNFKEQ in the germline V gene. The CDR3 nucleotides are TGTGCCAGCAGCCATAGGGGGGGGCTGGGCTATCGCTACACCTTC. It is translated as CASSHRGGLGYRYTF.

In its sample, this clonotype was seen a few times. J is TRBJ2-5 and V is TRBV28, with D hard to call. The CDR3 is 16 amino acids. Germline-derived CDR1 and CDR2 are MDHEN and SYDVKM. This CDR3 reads CAVGGWGPSEQETQYF. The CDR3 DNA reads TGTGCAGTGGGCGGATGGGGTCCCAGCGAACAAGAGACCCAGTACTTC.

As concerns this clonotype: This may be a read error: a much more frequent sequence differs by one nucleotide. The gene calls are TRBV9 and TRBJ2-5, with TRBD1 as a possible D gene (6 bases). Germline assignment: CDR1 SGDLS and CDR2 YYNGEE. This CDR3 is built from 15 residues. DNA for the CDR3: TGTGCCAGCAGCGCGAATCCAGGGGAAGGAGAGGCCCAGTACTTC. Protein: CASSANPGEGEAQYF.

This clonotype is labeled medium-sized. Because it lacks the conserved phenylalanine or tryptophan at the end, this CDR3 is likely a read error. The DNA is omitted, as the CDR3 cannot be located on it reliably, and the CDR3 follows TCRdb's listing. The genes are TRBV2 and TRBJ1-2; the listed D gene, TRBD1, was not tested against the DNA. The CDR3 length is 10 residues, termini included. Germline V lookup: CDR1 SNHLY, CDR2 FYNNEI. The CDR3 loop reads CASSETRTEV.

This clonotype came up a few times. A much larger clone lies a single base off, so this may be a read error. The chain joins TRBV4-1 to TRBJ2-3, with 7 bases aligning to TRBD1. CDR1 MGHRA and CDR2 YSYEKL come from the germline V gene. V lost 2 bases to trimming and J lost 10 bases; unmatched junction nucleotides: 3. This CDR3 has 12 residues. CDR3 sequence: CASSQIQGAQYF. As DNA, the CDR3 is TGCGCCAGCAGCCAAATTCAGGGGGCGCAGTATTTT.

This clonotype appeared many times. The CDR3 DNA reads as TGTGCCAGCTCACCTCCGGCTTTGAGCGGGAGAACCGGGGATACGCAGTATTTT. Its translation: CASSPPALSGRTGDTQYF. The chain joins TRBV18 to TRBJ2-3; 8 nucleotides match TRBD2. The J segment lost 6 bases and the V segment lost 3 bases, leaving 17 bases of the junction unmatched. CDR1 is KGHSH, CDR2 LQKENI, per germline. This CDR3 has 18 residues.

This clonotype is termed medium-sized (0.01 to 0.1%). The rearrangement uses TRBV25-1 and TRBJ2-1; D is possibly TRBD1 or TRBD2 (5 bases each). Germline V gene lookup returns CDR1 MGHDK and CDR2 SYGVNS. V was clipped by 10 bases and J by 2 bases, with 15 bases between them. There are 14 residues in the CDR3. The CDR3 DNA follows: TGTGCCACCTCGACCGGGACCCCCTACAATGAGCAGTTCTTC. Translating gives CATSTGTPYNEQFF. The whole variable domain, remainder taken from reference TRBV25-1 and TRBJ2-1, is EADIYQTPRYLVIGTGKKITLECSQTMGHDKMYWYQQDPGMELHLIHYSYGVNSTEKGDLSSESTVSRIRTEHFPLTLESARPSHTSQYLCATSTGTPYNEQFFGPGTRLTVL.

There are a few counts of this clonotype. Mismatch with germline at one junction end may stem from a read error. CDR3 residues: CSARTGQGLNAEAFF. For the CDR3, the DNA is TGCAGTGCTAGAACGGGACAGGGGTTGAACGCTGAAGCGTTCTTT. The rearrangement joins TRBV20-1 to TRBJ1-1; TRBD1 agrees at 10 bases. The germline V gene has CDR1 DFQATT and CDR2 SNEGSKA (reference sequence). The CDR3 contains 15 residues.

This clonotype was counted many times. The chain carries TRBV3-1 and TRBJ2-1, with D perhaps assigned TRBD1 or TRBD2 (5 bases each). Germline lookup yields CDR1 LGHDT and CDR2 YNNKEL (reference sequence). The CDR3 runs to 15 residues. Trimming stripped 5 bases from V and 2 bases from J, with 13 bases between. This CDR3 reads CASSLGVGTYNEQFF. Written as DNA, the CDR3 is TGTGCCAGCAGCTTAGGGGTCGGGACCTACAATGAGCAGTTCTTC.

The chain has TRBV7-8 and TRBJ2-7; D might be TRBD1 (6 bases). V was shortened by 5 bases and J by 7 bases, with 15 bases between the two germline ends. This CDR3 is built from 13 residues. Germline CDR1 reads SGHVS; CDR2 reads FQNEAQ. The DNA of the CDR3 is TGTGCCAGCAGCCCCGGACAGACCGGAGAGCAGTACTTC. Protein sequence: CASSPGQTGEQYF.

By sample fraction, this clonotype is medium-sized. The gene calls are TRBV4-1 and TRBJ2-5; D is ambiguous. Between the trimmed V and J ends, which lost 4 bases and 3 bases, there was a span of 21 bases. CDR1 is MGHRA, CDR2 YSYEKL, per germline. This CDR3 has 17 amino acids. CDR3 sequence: CASSLPSRSSIKETQYF. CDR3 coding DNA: TGCGCCAGCAGCCTGCCTAGTCGGTCTTCCATTAAAGAGACCCAGTACTTC.

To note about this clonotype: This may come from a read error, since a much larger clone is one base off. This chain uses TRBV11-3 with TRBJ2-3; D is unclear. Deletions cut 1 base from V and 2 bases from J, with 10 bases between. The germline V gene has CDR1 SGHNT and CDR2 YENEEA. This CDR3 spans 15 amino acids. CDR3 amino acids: CASSLGGFNTDTQYF. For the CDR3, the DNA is TGTGCCAGCAGCTTAGGAGGCTTTAACACAGATACGCAGTATTTT.

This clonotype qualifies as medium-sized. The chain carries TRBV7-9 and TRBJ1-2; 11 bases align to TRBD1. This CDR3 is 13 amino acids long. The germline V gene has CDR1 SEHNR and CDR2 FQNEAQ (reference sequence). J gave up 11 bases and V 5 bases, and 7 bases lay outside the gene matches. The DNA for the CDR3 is TGTGCCAGCAGCCGCCGGGACAGGGGGTCTTACACCTTC. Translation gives CASSRRDRGSYTF.

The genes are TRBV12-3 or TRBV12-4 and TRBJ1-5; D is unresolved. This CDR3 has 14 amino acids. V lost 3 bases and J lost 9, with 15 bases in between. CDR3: CASSFYQVLGPQHF. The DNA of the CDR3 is TGTGCCAGCAGTTTTTATCAGGTTCTTGGGCCCCAGCATTTT.

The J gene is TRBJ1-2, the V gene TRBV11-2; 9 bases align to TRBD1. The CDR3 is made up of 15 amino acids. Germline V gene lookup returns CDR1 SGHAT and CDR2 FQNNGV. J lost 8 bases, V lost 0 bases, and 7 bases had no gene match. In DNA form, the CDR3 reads TGTGCCAGCAGCTTAGATCGGGGGACAGGGTCGGGCTACACCTTC. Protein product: CASSLDRGTGSGYTF.

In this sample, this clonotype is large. CDR3 amino acids: CASSPGTRTYEQYF. For the CDR3, the DNA is TGTGCCAGCAGCCCGGGGACTCGTACCTACGAGCAGTACTTC. This chain uses TRBV9 with TRBJ2-7, with D possibly being TRBD2 (6 bases). This CDR3 is built from 14 residues. The V and J ends lost 4 bases and 2 bases respectively, with 13 bases between them. Germline V lookup: CDR1 SGDLS, CDR2 YYNGEE. Supplemented by reference TRBV9 and TRBJ2-7, the full variable domain reads DSGVTQTPKHLITATGQRVTLRCSPRSGDLSVYWYQQSLDQGLQFLIQYYNGEERAKGNILERFSAQQFPDLHSELNLSSLELGDSALYFCASSPGTRTYEQYFGPGTRLTVT.

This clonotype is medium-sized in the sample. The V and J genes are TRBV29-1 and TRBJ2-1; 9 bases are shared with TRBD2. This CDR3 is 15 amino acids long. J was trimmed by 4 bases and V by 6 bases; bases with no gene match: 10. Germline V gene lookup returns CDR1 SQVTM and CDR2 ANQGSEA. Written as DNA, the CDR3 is TGCAGCGTGTCAGCCTCGGCGGGAGGGTACAATGAGCAGTTCTTC. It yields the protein CSVSASAGGYNEQFF.

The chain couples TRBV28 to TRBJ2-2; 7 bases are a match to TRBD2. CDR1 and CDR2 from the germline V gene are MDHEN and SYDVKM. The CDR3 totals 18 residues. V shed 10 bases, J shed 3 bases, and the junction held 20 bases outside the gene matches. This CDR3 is CATTPGRFQRGDTGELFF. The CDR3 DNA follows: TGTGCCACCACCCCAGGGAGGTTCCAACGGGGGGACACCGGGGAGCTGTTTTTT.

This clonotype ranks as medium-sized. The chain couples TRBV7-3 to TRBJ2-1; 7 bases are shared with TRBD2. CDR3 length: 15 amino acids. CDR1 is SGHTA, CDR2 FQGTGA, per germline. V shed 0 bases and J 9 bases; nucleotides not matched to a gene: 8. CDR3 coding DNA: TGTGCCAGCAGCTTAACCAAGACTAGCACAGTTGAGCAGTTCTTC. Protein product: CASSLTKTSTVEQFF.

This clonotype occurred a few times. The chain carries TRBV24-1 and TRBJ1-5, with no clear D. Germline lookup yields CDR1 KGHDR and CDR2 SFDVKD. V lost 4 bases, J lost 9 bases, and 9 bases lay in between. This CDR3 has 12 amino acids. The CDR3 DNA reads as TGTGCCACCAGTGACCAAGGACGGCCCCAGCATTTT. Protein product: CATSDQGRPQHF.

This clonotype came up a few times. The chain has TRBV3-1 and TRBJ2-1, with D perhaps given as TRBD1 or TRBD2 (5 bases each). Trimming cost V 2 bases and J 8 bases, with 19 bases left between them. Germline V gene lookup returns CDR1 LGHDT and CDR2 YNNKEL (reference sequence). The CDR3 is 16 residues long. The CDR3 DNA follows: TGTGCCAGCAGCCAAAGTCTATCGGGGCTTAGTGATGAGCAGTTCTTC. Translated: CASSQSLSGLSDEQFF.

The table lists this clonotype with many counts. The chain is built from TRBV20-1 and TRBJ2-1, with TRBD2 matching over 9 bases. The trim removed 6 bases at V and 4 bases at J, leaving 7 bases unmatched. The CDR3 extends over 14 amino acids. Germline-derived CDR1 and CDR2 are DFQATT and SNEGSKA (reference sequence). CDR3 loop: CSASGTSQYNEQFF. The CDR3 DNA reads TGCAGTGCATCCGGGACTAGCCAATACAATGAGCAGTTCTTC.

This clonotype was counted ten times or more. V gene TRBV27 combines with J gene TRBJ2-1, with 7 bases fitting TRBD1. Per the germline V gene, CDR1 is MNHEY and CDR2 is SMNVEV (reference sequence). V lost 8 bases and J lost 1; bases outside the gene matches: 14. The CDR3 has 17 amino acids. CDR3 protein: CASRNPGQRGSYNEQFF. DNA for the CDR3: TGTGCCAGCCGAAATCCGGGACAGAGGGGTTCCTACAATGAGCAGTTCTTC.